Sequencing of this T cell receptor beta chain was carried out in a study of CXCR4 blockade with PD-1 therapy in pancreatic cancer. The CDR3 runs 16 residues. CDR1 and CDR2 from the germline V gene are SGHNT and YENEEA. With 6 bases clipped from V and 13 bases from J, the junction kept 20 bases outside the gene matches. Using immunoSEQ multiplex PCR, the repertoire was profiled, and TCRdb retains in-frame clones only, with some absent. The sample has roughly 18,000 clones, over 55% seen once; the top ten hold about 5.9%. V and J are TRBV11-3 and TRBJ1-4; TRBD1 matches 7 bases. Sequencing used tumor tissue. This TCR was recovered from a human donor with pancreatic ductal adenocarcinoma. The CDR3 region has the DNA TGTGCCAGCAGTCCGGAGAGCGGACAGGCCCGTCTAGGACTGTTTTTT. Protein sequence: CASSPESGQARLGLFF.